One and the same sample provided the 16 T cell receptor beta chains below, sequenced in a study of blood T cell repertoires in COVID-19. TCRdb's table, derived via immunoSEQ multiplex PCR, lists solely in-frame clones and lacks some. This sample has about 190,000 clones, with around 90% found just once. The sequencing sample was made of peripheral blood. The receptors shown here come from a middle-aged man with acute or convalescent COVID-19.

The chain is built from TRBV20-1 and TRBJ2-4; 11 bases are a match to TRBD2. The CDR3 runs to 18 residues. Germline V gene sequence: CDR1 DFQATT, CDR2 SNEGSKA (reference sequence). V lost 3 bases to trimming and J lost 0 bases; unmatched junction nucleotides: 10. CDR3 amino acids: CSASRVAGGPLAKNIQYF. CDR3 nucleotide sequence: TGCAGTGCTAGTCGGGTAGCGGGAGGGCCACTAGCCAAAAACATTCAGTACTTC.

In this sample, this clone turned up many times. This chain connects TRBV6-2 or TRBV6-3 to TRBJ1-6; no definite D call. The germline CDR1 and CDR2 sequences are MNHEY and SVGEGT. Trimming shortened V by 3 bases and J by 6 bases, and 15 bases separated the two germline ends. The CDR3 consists of 16 residues. The CDR3 DNA is TGTGCCAGCAGTTATATGAGCGGGAGAGCTAATTCACCCCTCCACTTT. As protein: CASSYMSGRANSPLHF.

On this clone: Other nucleotide sequences from this sample produce the same CDR3. The chain carries TRBV4-2 and TRBJ2-2; D gene uncertain. Germline values: CDR1 LGHNA, CDR2 YNFKEQ. The CDR3 has 15 amino acids. Deletions cut 0 bases from V and 4 bases from J, with 9 bases between. CDR3 amino acids: CASSQDHASTGELFF. CDR3 nucleotides: TGTGCCAGCAGCCAAGATCACGCTAGCACCGGGGAGCTGTTTTTT.

V and J are TRBV6-2 or TRBV6-3 and TRBJ1-1, with D possibly matching TRBD1 (6 bases). V shed 4 bases and J shed 0 bases, with 9 bases lying between them. This CDR3 has 14 residues. Germline lookup yields CDR1 MNHEY and CDR2 SVGEGT. The CDR3 here is CASSFRGMNTEAFF. CDR3 DNA: TGTGCCAGCAGTTTCAGGGGCATGAACACTGAAGCTTTCTTT.

J is TRBJ1-6 and V is TRBV28, with D possibly TRBD1 on 6 matching bases. V lost 2 bases, J lost 10 bases, and 12 bases lay in between. Germline CDR1 is MDHEN and CDR2 is SYDVKM. CDR3 length equals 14 residues. CDR3 sequence reads: CASSLRVGQSPLHF. For the CDR3, the DNA is TGTGCCAGCAGTTTACGGGTTGGACAGTCACCCCTCCACTTT.

V is TRBV4-1 and J is TRBJ1-5; 7 bases line up with TRBD1. This CDR3 has 16 amino acids. Per the germline V gene, CDR1 is MGHRA and CDR2 is YSYEKL. With V trimmed by 3 bases and J by 3 bases, 8 bases remained unmatched. CDR3 loop: CASSHAGTAYNQPQHF. The CDR3 DNA reads TGCGCCAGCAGCCACGCCGGGACAGCTTACAATCAGCCCCAGCATTTT.

The rearrangement uses TRBV28 and TRBJ1-3, with 9 nucleotides matching TRBD1. CDR3 size: 18 residues. Germline assignment: CDR1 MDHEN and CDR2 SYDVKM. V gave up 2 bases and J gave up 3 bases; unmatched junction bases: 11. This chain's CDR3 is CASSLEPPGQGYGNTIYF. The CDR3 bases are TGTGCCAGCAGTTTAGAGCCCCCCGGACAGGGGTATGGAAACACCATATATTTT.

The gene calls are TRBV28 and TRBJ2-1; possibly TRBD1 for D (6 bases). The CDR3 covers 15 residues. V lost 3 bases and J 8 bases, leaving 17 bases between the germline ends. Germline loops: CDR1 MDHEN, CDR2 SYDVKM. CDR3 region: CASSLGDPEGDEQFF. The CDR3 coding sequence is TGTGCCAGCAGTTTGGGTGACCCCGAGGGGGATGAGCAGTTCTTC.

V usage is TRBV7-2 and J usage is TRBJ2-1, with 8 bases matching TRBD2. The CDR3 covers 15 residues. With 2 bases clipped from V and 6 bases from J, the junction kept 6 bases outside the gene matches. The V gene's germline CDR1 is SGHTA and CDR2 FQGNSA. The CDR3 nucleotides are TGTGCCAGCAGCTTATTAGCGGGGTCCCCCAATGAGCAGTTCTTC. Residues: CASSLLAGSPNEQFF.

This chain uses TRBV11-2 with TRBJ2-1, with 9 bases aligning to TRBD2. The CDR3 consists of 15 residues. Germline assignment: CDR1 SGHAT and CDR2 FQNNGV. After removal of 5 bases from V and 8 bases from J, the junction contained 10 bases not matched to a gene. The CDR3 reads CASSTRREGGDEQFF. Written as DNA, the CDR3 is TGTGCCAGCAGCACCAGGCGGGAGGGTGGCGATGAGCAGTTCTTC.

The chain recombines TRBV2 with TRBJ1-2; 7 bases align to TRBD1. Germline CDR1 reads SNHLY; CDR2 reads FYNNEI. The V segment lost 5 bases and the J segment 3 bases; nucleotides outside the gene matches: 3. This CDR3 has 13 amino acids. The CDR3: CASSSDRDYGYTF. As DNA, the CDR3 is TGTGCCAGCAGTAGTGACAGGGACTATGGCTACACCTTC.

This chain links TRBV28 with TRBJ1-5; TRBD1 agrees at 9 bases. Losses at the gene ends were 6 bases for V and 7 bases for J; bases not matched to a gene: 7. The CDR3 consists of 14 residues. CDR1 MDHEN and CDR2 SYDVKM come from the germline V gene. The CDR3 region is CASSPGTGRQPQHF. CDR3 in DNA: TGTGCCAGCAGCCCCGGGACAGGGCGACAGCCCCAGCATTTT.

This clone was recorded at least ten times. The genes are TRBV4-3 and TRBJ2-3, with 10 bases identical to TRBD2. This CDR3 contains 16 residues. CDR1 LGHNA and CDR2 YSLEER come from the germline V gene. V lost 0 bases to trimming and J lost 7 bases; unmatched junction nucleotides: 7. The CDR3 here is CASSQDLASGGNTQYF. The CDR3 nucleotides are TGCGCCAGCAGCCAAGATTTAGCTAGCGGGGGAAATACGCAGTATTTT.

CDR3 DNA: TGTGCCAGCAGCTTCAGACAGGGAGAGACCCAGTACTTC. Amino acids: CASSFRQGETQYF. The chain carries TRBV7-2 and TRBJ2-5, with 7 bases identical to TRBD1. With V trimmed by 3 bases and J by 4 bases, 2 bases remained unmatched. CDR3 length: 13 amino acids. The germline CDR1 and CDR2 sequences are SGHTA and FQGNSA.

The chain carries TRBV19 and TRBJ1-1; D is unresolved. Trimming cost V 4 bases and J 2 bases, with 11 bases left between them. The CDR3 sequence is 14 residues long. Germline CDR1 reads LNHDA; CDR2 reads SQIVND (reference sequence). CDR3 bases: TGTGCCAGTAGTACGACTGCTGCTAACACTGAAGCTTTCTTT. It translates to CASSTTAANTEAFF.

This chain uses TRBV6-5 with TRBJ2-2; D remains ambiguous. The germline gives CDR1 MNHEY, CDR2 SVGAGI. Trimming left V 2 bases short and J 0 bases short, with 7 bases between. The CDR3 totals 15 residues. CDR3 residues: CASSYRQANTGELFF. The CDR3 DNA reads TGTGCCAGCAGTTACAGGCAGGCGAACACCGGGGAGCTGTTTTTT.